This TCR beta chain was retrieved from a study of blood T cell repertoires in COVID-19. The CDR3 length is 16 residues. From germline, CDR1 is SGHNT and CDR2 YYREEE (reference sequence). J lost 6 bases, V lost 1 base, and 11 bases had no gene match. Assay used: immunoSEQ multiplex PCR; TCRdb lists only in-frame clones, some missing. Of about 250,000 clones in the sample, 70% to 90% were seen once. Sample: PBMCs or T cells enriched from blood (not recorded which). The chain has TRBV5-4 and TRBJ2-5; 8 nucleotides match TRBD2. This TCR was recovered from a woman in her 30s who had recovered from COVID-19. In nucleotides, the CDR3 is TGTGCCAGCAGCTTGTATCGGCGGGAGGCCGGAAAGACCCAGTACTTC. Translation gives CASSLYRREAGKTQYF.